This TCR beta chain is from a study of blood T cell repertoires in COVID-19. A remark on this clone: The same CDR3 also results from other DNA sequences found in this sample.

Using immunoSEQ multiplex PCR, the repertoire was profiled, and TCRdb retains in-frame clones only, with some absent. The sample carries around 400,000 clones, 87% recorded once. CDR1 is GTSNPN and CDR2 is SVGIG in the germline V gene (reference sequence). This CDR3 comprises 11 residues. Trimming took 1 base from V and 9 from J, leaving 7 bases between them. The clonotype originates from a woman aged 25 to 39 with COVID-19, enrolled during active disease. Sequenced sample: peripheral blood. The chain carries TRBV30 and TRBJ1-5; D is uncertain. The CDR3 spells CAWSGGGPQHF. DNA for the CDR3: TGTGCCTGGAGTGGGGGAGGGCCCCAGCATTTT.